Listed below are T cell receptor beta chains from one sample, sequenced in a study of blood T cell repertoires in COVID-19. Repertoires were generated with immunoSEQ multiplex PCR, while TCRdb's copy carries only in-frame clones and drops some. The table lists over 130,000 clones, roughly 84% of them singletons. What was sequenced was PBMCs or T cells enriched from blood (not recorded which). The receptors were gathered from a man aged 45-65 years in a cohort exposed to, infected with or recovered from COVID-19 (not recorded which). CDR3s include the opening cysteine and the closing phenylalanine or tryptophan. The order of the fields is clone size, J gene, D gene, V gene, CDR3 protein, CDR3 DNA. D genes are given only for firm matches. Clone size is not always given. Where it is, it says once, few, many or a class for expanded clones.

size: .; J: TRBJ2-7; D: .; V: TRBV18; CDR3: CASSPKQGYEQYF; DNA: TGTGCCAGCTCCCCAAAACAGGGCTACGAGCAGTACTTC
size: once; J: TRBJ1-6; D: TRBD1; V: TRBV3-1/TRBV3-2; CDR3: CASGGQGIYNSPLHF; DNA: TGTGCGTCGGGGGGACAGGGGATTTATAATTCACCCCTCCACTTT
size: .; J: TRBJ1-2; D: .; V: TRBV27; CDR3: CASSFWGQDYGYTF; DNA: TGTGCCAGCAGTTTCTGGGGGCAAGACTATGGCTACACCTTC
size: .; J: TRBJ2-3; D: TRBD2; V: TRBV7-9; CDR3: CASTAGADTQYF; DNA: TGTGCCAGCACCGCGGGAGCAGATACGCAGTATTTT
size: .; J: TRBJ2-7; D: TRBD1; V: TRBV5-1; CDR3: CASSEDRGRFDEQYF; DNA: TGCGCCAGCAGCGAGGACAGGGGGCGGTTTGACGAGCAGTACTTC
size: .; J: TRBJ1-4; D: .; V: TRBV3-1/TRBV3-2; CDR3: CASSRGEKLFF; DNA: TGTGCCAGCAGCCGAGGTGAAAAACTGTTTTTT
size: .; J: TRBJ2-5; D: TRBD1; V: TRBV18; CDR3: CASSPPVGQGGETQYF; DNA: TGTGCCAGCTCACCACCGGTGGGACAGGGAGGCGAGACCCAGTACTTC
size: once; J: TRBJ1-6; D: .; V: TRBV10-3; CDR3: CAISRGDNSPLHF; DNA: TGTGCCATCAGTCGGGGGGACAATTCACCCCTCCACTTT
size: .; J: TRBJ2-5; D: TRBD2; V: TRBV11-3; CDR3: CASSLGLSGTETQYF; DNA: TGTGCCAGCAGCTTAGGATTAAGCGGGACGGAGACCCAGTACTTC
size: .; J: TRBJ2-7; D: .; V: TRBV19; CDR3: CASSMATGSYEQYF; DNA: TGTGCCAGTAGTATGGCGACTGGATCCTACGAGCAGTACTTC
size: .; J: TRBJ2-3; D: TRBD2; V: TRBV7-8; CDR3: CASSQLAGARADTQYF; DNA: TGTGCCAGCAGCCAGTTAGCGGGGGCAAGGGCAGATACGCAGTATTTT
size: .; J: TRBJ2-1; D: TRBD2; V: TRBV6-5; CDR3: CASSSGGGNYNEQFF; DNA: TGTGCCAGCAGTAGCGGGGGAGGGAACTACAATGAGCAGTTCTTC
size: .; J: TRBJ2-7; D: .; V: TRBV19; CDR3: CASSMRNLGHKSRYEQYF; DNA: TGTGCCAGTAGTATGCGTAATTTGGGGCACAAGAGTAGATACGAGCAGTACTTC
size: .; J: TRBJ1-4; D: .; V: TRBV4-3; CDR3: CASSQAREKLFF; DNA: TGCGCCAGCAGCCAAGCCAGGGAAAAACTGTTTTTT
size: .; J: TRBJ1-1; D: .; V: TRBV19; CDR3: CASREWGDRNTEAFF; DNA: TGTGCCAGTAGGGAATGGGGGGACCGGAACACTGAAGCTTTCTTT
size: .; J: TRBJ2-2; D: .; V: TRBV21-1; CDR3: CASSSGRGARDTGELFF; DNA: TGTGCCAGCAGCTCGGGTCGGGGAGCGAGGGACACCGGGGAGCTGTTTTTT
size: .; J: TRBJ2-2; D: TRBD1; V: TRBV4-3; CDR3: CASSQGTGGELFF; DNA: TGCGCCAGCAGCCAAGGGACAGGCGGGGAGCTGTTTTTT
size: .; J: TRBJ2-3; D: .; V: TRBV7-9; CDR3: CASSPPGTDTQYF; DNA: TGTGCCAGCAGCCCCCCCGGCACAGATACGCAGTATTTT